The T cell receptor (beta chain) under discussion was sequenced for a study of cytomegalovirus exposure and HLA in healthy donors. Overall study results and limits: It was shown in a later analysis that HLA-associated TCR beta chains were more clonally expanded than other, equally common chains. Highly shared variants forming one cluster were likely a sequencing artifact.

This CDR3 has 12 amino acids. Trimming stripped 7 bases from V and 4 bases from J, with 10 bases between. Germline V gene lookup returns CDR1 SNHLY and CDR2 FYNNEI. This PCR relied on a set of 60 Vbeta primers and 13 Jbeta primers. As handled by the study authors: In a later analysis, 8.5 million to 14 million of 65 million to 80 million unique beta chains occurred in at least two donors. The table came from immunoSEQ multiplex PCR; TCRdb's copy has only in-frame clones and leaves some out. The V and J calls and clone size come from that table; D and trimming were worked out from the DNA. The data hold a few hundred thousand clones, with roughly 80% observed a single time. Only a few counts were recorded for this clone. The antigen is unknown.

The chain has TRBV2 and TRBJ1-1, with a possible D match to TRBD1 (5 bases). The sequence came from a man aged 30-40 years in good health and CMV-seronegative. Sequenced: PBMCs. CDR3 in DNA: TGTGCCAGCATATGGACAATCACTGAAGCTTTCTTT. It specifies CASIWTITEAFF.